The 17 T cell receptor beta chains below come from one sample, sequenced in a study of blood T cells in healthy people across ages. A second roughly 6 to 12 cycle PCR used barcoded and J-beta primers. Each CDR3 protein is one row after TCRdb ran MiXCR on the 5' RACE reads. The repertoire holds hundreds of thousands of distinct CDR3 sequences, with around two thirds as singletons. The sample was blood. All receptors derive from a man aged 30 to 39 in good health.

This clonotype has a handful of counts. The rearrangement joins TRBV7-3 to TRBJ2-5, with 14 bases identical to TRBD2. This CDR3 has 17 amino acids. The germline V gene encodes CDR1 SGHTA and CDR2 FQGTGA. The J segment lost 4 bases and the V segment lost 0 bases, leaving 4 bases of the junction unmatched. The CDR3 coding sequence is TGTGCCAGCAGCTTAACGGGACTAGCGGGGGTAGGAGAGACCCAGTACTTC. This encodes CASSLTGLAGVGETQYF.

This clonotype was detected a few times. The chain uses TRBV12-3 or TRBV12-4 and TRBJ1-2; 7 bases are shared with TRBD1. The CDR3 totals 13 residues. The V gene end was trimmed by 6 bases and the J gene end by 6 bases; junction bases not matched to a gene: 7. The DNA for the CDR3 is TGTGCCAGCAGGCCGACAGGGAGGGATGGCTACACCTTC. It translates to CASRPTGRDGYTF.

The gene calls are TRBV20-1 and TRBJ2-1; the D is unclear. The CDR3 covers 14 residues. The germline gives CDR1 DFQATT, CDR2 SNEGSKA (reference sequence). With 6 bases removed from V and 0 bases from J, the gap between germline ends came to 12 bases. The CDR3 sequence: CSASPQSSYNEQFF. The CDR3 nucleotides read TGCAGTGCGTCTCCTCAGAGCTCCTACAATGAGCAGTTCTTC.

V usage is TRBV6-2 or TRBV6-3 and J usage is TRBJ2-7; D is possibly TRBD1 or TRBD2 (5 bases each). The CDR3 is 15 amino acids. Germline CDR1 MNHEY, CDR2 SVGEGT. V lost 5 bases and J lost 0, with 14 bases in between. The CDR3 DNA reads TGTGCCAGCAGTGTGGACGGGACGAGCTCCTACGAGCAGTACTTC. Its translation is CASSVDGTSSYEQYF.

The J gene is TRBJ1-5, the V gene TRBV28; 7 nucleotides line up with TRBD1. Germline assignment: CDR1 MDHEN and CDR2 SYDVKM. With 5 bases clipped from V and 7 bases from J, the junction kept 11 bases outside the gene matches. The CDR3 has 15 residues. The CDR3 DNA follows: TGTGCCAGCAGTCCCCTAGGACAGGCCAACCAGCCCCAGCATTTT. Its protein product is CASSPLGQANQPQHF.

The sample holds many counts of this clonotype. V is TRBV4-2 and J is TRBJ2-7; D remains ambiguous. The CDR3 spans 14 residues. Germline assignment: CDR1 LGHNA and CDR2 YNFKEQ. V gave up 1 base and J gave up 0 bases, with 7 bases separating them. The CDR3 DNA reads TGTGCCAGCAGCCAAGGTTCAGTCTCCTACGAGCAGTACTTC. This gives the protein CASSQGSVSYEQYF.

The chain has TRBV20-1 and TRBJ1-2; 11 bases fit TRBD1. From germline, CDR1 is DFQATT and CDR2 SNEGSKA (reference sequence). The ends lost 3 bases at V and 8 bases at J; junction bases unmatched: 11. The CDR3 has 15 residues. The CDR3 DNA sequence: TGCAGTGCTAGGCCTCGGACAGGGGGCGTTCGGGGCTACACCTTC. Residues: CSARPRTGGVRGYTF.

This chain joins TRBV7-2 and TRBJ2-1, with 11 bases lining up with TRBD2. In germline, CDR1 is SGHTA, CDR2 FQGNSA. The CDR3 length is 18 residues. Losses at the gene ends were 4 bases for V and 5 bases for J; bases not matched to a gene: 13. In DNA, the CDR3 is TGTGCCAGCAGCTCACCGAACAGACTAGCGGGGTTACACAATGAGCAGTTCTTC. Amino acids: CASSSPNRLAGLHNEQFF.

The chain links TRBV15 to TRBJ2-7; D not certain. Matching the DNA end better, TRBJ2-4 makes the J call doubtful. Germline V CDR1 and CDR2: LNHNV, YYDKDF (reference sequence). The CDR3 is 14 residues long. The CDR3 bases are TGTGCCACCAGTCCCTGGGGTGGGTCGGGCATTCAGTACTTC. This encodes CATSPWGGSGIQYF.

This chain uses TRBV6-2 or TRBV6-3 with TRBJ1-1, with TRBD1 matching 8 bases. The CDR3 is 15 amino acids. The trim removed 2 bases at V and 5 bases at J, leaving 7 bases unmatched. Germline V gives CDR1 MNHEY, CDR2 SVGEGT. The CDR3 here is CASSYGQTGGTEAFF. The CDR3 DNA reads TGTGCCAGCAGTTACGGTCAAACAGGGGGTACTGAAGCTTTCTTT.

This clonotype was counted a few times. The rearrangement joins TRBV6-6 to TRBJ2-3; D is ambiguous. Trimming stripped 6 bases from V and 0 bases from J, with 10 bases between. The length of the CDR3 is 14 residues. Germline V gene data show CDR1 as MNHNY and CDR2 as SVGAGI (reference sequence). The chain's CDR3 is CASSPLPSTDTQYF. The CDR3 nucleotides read TGTGCCAGCAGCCCACTACCGAGCACAGATACGCAGTATTTT.

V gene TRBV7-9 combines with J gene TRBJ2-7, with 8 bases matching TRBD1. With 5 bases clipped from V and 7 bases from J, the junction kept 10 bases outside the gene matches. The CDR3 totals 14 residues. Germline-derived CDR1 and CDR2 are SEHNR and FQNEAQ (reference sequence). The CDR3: CASSPRQGLEEQYF. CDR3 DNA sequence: TGTGCCAGCAGCCCCCGACAGGGGCTCGAGGAGCAGTACTTC.

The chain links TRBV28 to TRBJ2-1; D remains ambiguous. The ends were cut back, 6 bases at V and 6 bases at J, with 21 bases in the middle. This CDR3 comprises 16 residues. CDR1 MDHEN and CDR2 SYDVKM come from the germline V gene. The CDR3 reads CASRGFGPTGLNEQFF. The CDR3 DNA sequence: TGTGCCAGCAGGGGTTTTGGGCCCACGGGTCTCAATGAGCAGTTCTTC. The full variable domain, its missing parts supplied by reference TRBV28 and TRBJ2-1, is DVKVTQSSRYLVKRTGEKVFLECVQDMDHENMFWYRQDPGLGLRLIYFSYDVKMKEKGDIPEGYSVSREKKERFSLILESASTNQTSMYLCASRGFGPTGLNEQFFGPGTRLTVL.

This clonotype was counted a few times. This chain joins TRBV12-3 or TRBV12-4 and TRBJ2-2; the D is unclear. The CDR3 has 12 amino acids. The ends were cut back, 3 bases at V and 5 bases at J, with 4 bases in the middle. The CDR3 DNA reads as TGTGCCAGCAGTTTCCGGACCGGGGAGCTGTTTTTT. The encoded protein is CASSFRTGELFF.

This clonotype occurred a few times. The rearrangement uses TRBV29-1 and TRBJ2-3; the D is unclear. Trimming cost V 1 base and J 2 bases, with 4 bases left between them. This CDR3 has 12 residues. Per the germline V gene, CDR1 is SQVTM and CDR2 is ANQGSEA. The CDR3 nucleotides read TGCAGCGTTGAAGTGTTCACAGATACGCAGTATTTT. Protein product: CSVEVFTDTQYF.

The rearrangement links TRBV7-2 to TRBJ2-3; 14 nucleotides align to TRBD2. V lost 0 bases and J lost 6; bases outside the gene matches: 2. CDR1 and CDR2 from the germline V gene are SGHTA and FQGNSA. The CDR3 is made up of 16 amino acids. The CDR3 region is CASSLAGTSGGDTQYF. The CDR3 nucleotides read TGTGCCAGCAGCTTAGCCGGGACTAGCGGGGGTGATACGCAGTATTTT.

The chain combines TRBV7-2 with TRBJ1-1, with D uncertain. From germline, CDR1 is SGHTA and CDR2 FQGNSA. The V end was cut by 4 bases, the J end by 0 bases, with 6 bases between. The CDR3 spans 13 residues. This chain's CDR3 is CASSYSMNTEAFF. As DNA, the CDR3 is TGTGCCAGCAGCTACAGCATGAACACTGAAGCTTTCTTT.